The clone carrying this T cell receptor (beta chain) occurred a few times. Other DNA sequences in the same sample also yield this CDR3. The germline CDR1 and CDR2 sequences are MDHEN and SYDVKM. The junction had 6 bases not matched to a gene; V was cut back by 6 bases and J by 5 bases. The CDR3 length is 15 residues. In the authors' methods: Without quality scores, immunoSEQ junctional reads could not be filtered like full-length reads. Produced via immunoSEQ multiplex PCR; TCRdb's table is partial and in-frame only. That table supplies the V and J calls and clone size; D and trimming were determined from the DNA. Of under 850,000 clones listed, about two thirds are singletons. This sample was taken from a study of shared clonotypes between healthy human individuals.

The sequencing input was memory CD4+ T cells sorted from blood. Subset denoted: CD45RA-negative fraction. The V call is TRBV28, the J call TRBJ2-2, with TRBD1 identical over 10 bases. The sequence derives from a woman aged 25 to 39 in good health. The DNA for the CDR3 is TGTGCCAGCAGACGACAGGGGGCCCGGACCGGGGAGCTGTTTTTT. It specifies CASRRQGARTGELFF.